These 14 T cell receptor beta chains were sequenced from one sample in a study of T cell repertoires in cytomegalovirus infection. TCRdb reprocessed the reads with MiXCR, giving one entry per CDR3 protein. The sample records around 570,000 distinct CDR3 sequences, roughly 43% being singletons. Their antigens are not known. The sequencing here drew on cultured PBMCs, taken from culture after CMV antigen stimulation. The source is a human donor in good health (CMV status not recorded). Some clones in this sample may be carry-over from other donors' samples.

The rearrangement joins TRBV7-8 to TRBJ1-2; D is unresolved. Germline V gene data show CDR1 as SGHVS and CDR2 as FQNEAQ. The CDR3 length is 14 residues. Trimming removed 7 bases from V and 4 bases from J, with 16 bases in between. The chain's CDR3 is CASNPSRAGYGYTF. In nucleotides, the CDR3 is TGTGCCAGCAACCCATCGAGGGCGGGCTATGGCTACACCTTC.

This clonotype has just a few counts. The chain recombines TRBV7-2 with TRBJ2-1; a possible D gene is TRBD2 (6 bases). The germline V gene has CDR1 SGHTA and CDR2 FQGNSA. V was pared by 5 bases and J by 6 bases, with 14 bases between. The CDR3 runs to 14 residues. The CDR3 bases are TGTGCCAGCAGCCTCAGTCTAGCGACCAATGAGCAGTTCTTC. It encodes CASSLSLATNEQFF.

The chain links TRBV18 to TRBJ2-5, with TRBD1 matching over 7 bases. This CDR3 region has 15 residues. Per germline, CDR1 KGHSH and CDR2 LQKENI. J was trimmed by 2 bases and V by 5 bases; bases with no gene match: 8. This CDR3 is CASSALQGIQETQYF. DNA of the CDR3: TGTGCCAGCTCAGCATTACAGGGGATTCAAGAGACCCAGTACTTC.

The chain couples TRBV7-9 to TRBJ1-4; D uncertain. This CDR3 is 11 amino acids long. Germline-derived CDR1 and CDR2 are SEHNR and FQNEAQ (reference sequence). The V gene lost 6 bases and the J gene lost 7 bases, with 6 bases spanning the gap. The DNA for the CDR3 is TGTGCCAGCAGGACCGTTGAAAAACTGTTTTTT. Translated, it gives CASRTVEKLFF.

This clonotype was counted ten times or more. The chain has TRBV27 and TRBJ2-7; D gene ambiguous. The CDR3 has 12 amino acids. V was shortened by 4 bases and J by 4 bases, with 8 bases between the two germline ends. Germline loops: CDR1 MNHEY, CDR2 SMNVEV (reference sequence). DNA of the CDR3: TGTGCCAGCAGTTCCCACTCTTACGAGCAGTACTTC. This gives the protein CASSSHSYEQYF.

This clonotype was seen more than once but under ten times. The V call is TRBV7-2, the J call TRBJ2-7; D may be TRBD1 (6 bases). Germline-derived CDR1 and CDR2 are SGHTA and FQGNSA. The V and J ends lost 5 bases and 3 bases respectively, with 11 bases between them. CDR3 length: 13 residues. CDR3 sequence (DNA): TGTGCCAGCAGCCATCGACAGGACTACGAGCAGTACTTC. Residues: CASSHRQDYEQYF.

The V and J genes are TRBV6-1 and TRBJ2-1; no definite D call. In germline, CDR1 is MNHNS, CDR2 SASEGT. The CDR3 has 16 amino acids. V was shortened by 2 bases and J by 1 base, with 12 bases between the two germline ends. The CDR3 DNA reads as TGTGCCAGCAGTGAAAGGTACCCGGGTTCCTACAATGAGCAGTTCTTC. It translates to CASSERYPGSYNEQFF.

Points on this clonotype: Because the CDR3 is missing its conserved closing phenylalanine or tryptophan, this is likely a read error. The chain joins TRBV7-2 to TRBJ2-5; D gene ambiguous. The CDR3 runs to 13 residues. CDR1 and CDR2 (germline): SGHTA, FQGNSA. Deletions cut 6 bases from V and 0 bases from J, with 8 bases between. The CDR3: CASSSTYQETQYS. The CDR3 DNA reads as TGTGCCAGCAGTTCGACGTACCAAGAGACCCAGTACTCC.

This clonotype was counted between two and nine times. The chain has TRBV7-2 and TRBJ2-4; weak D call: TRBD2 (5 bases). Per germline, CDR1 SGHTA and CDR2 FQGNSA. The CDR3 covers 15 residues. Trimming took off 5 bases at V and 3 bases at J, with 14 bases between the two ends. CDR3 protein: CASSTGGQFKNIQYF. The CDR3 region has the DNA TGTGCCAGCAGCACCGGCGGGCAGTTCAAAAACATTCAGTACTTC.

The chain links TRBV11-2 to TRBJ2-7; 10 bases agree with TRBD1. The germline gives CDR1 SGHAT, CDR2 FQNNGV. Trimming took 3 bases from V and 6 from J; bases not matched to a gene: 14. The CDR3 runs to 17 residues. The CDR3 DNA reads TGTGCCAGCAGCTTGGGATCCGGGACAGGGGAATTGGGCGAGCAGTACTTC. This encodes CASSLGSGTGELGEQYF.

In this sample, this clonotype turned up a few times. The chain employs TRBV7-2 and TRBJ2-7; 7 nucleotides match TRBD2. In germline, CDR1 is SGHTA, CDR2 FQGNSA. The CDR3 is 14 residues long. V shed 3 bases and J 2 bases; nucleotides not matched to a gene: 4. The CDR3 sequence: CASSFGGRAYEQYF. The CDR3 nucleotides read TGTGCCAGCAGCTTTGGAGGGAGGGCCTACGAGCAGTACTTC.

CDR3 region: CASSLGSFGNTIYF. The CDR3 DNA follows: TGTGCCAGCAGCTTGGGAAGTTTTGGAAACACCATATATTTT. The chain uses TRBV7-2 and TRBJ1-3; no reliable D call. CDR3 size: 14 residues. Trimming left V 3 bases short and J 3 bases short, with 9 bases between. Germline CDR1 SGHTA, CDR2 FQGNSA.

This clonotype was counted only a few times. The rearrangement links TRBV5-1 to TRBJ1-1, with TRBD1 identical over 7 bases. Germline-derived CDR1 and CDR2 are SGHRS and YFSETQ. The CDR3 is 15 amino acids. V trimming: 0 bases; J trimming: 1 base; junction bases outside the gene matches: 3. The CDR3 DNA reads TGCGCCAGCAGCTTGGGGGGGACAGCGAACACTGAAGCTTTCTTT. Translation gives CASSLGGTANTEAFF.

The chain uses TRBV6-5 and TRBJ2-3, with D possibly being TRBD1 or TRBD2 (5 bases each). The germline V gene encodes CDR1 MNHEY and CDR2 SVGAGI. Trimming stripped 0 bases from V and 3 bases from J, with 13 bases between. The CDR3 is 16 residues long. The DNA for the CDR3 is TGTGCCAGCAGTTACTCGAGGGGAAGGTGGACAGATACGCAGTATTTT. Encoded protein: CASSYSRGRWTDTQYF.